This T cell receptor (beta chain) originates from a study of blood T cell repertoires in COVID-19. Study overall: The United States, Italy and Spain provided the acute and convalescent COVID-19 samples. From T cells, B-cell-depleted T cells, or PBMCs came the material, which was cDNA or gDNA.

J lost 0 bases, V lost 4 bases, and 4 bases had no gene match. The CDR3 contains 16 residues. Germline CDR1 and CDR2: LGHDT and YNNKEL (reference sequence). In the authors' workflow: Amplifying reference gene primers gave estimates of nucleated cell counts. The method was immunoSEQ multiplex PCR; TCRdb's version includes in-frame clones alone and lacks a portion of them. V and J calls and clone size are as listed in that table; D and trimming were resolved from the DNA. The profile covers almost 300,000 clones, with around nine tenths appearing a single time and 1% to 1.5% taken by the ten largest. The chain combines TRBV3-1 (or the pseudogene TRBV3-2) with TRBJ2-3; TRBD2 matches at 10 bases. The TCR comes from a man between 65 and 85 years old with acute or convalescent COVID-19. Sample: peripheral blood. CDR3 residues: CASSLGTSASTDTQYF. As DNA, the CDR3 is TGTGCCAGCAGCCTAGGGACTAGCGCAAGCACAGATACGCAGTATTTT.